Listed here are 6 T cell receptor beta chains from one sample, sequenced in a study of blood T cell repertoires in COVID-19 (dated by TCRdb to between 2020 and 2021). Receptors were amplified or captured by the immunoSEQ multiplex PCR assay. As stored in TCRdb, this immuneACCESS dataset retains in-frame rearrangements with V and J assigned. A fraction of the clones does not appear; measured against another copy, unresolved V genes explain less than half of the discrepancy, and the remainder lacks a known reason. For this sample the table gives under 140,000 clones, of which just over 75% were detected only once. The ten largest clones take up about 3.8% of the sample. Sequencing was performed on peripheral blood. The source is a woman aged 80 or over with acute or convalescent COVID-19.

The chain links TRBV10-3 to TRBJ2-7; 9 positions agree with TRBD2. V was pared by 9 bases and J by 6 bases, with 12 bases of the junction left unmatched. Germline V gene data show CDR1 as ENHRY and CDR2 as SYGVKD. This CDR3 comprises 14 residues. CDR3 sequence: CAITGRSTSGEQYF. The CDR3 nucleotides read TGTGCCATAACGGGGAGATCGACTAGCGGCGAGCAGTACTTC.

V gene TRBV28 combines with J gene TRBJ1-2; D is undetermined. The CDR3 length is 14 residues. V was clipped by 5 bases and J by 3 bases, with 13 bases between them. Per germline, CDR1 MDHEN and CDR2 SYDVKM. CDR3 DNA sequence: TGTGCCAGCAGTCCGGCCCCTAGGTACTATGGCTACACCTTC. It translates to CASSPAPRYYGYTF.

The CDR3 nucleotides read TGTGCCTGGAGCCAGGGACAATCGGGCAATCAGCCCCAGCATTTT. As protein: CAWSQGQSGNQPQHF. The rearrangement uses TRBV30 and TRBJ1-5, with D tentatively TRBD1 (6 bases). Germline CDR1 GTSNPN, CDR2 SVGIG (reference sequence). The CDR3 sequence is 15 residues long. Trimming removed 3 bases from V and 2 bases from J, with 14 bases in between.

V gene TRBV5-1 combines with J gene TRBJ1-4; 7 bases agree with TRBD1. The germline CDR1 and CDR2 sequences are SGHRS and YFSETQ. After removal of 4 bases from V and 5 bases from J, the junction contained 8 bases not matched to a gene. CDR3 length: 15 residues. The CDR3 sequence: CASSGRDSLNEKLFF. CDR3 bases: TGCGCCAGCAGCGGGCGGGACAGCCTAAATGAAAAACTGTTTTTT.

J is TRBJ1-1 and V is TRBV7-6; D ambiguous. CDR1 and CDR2 (germline): SGHVS, FNYEAQ. The CDR3 runs 16 residues. Deletions cut 3 bases from V and 0 bases from J, with 14 bases between. This CDR3 is CASSFGLRSMNTEAFF. CDR3 DNA sequence: TGTGCCAGCAGCTTTGGTCTCCGGTCGATGAACACTGAAGCTTTCTTT.

The J gene is TRBJ2-1, the V gene TRBV5-1; TRBD2 agrees at 10 bases. The length of the CDR3 is 16 residues. The germline V gene has CDR1 SGHRS and CDR2 YFSETQ. J gave up 8 bases and V 5 bases, and 13 bases lay outside the gene matches. The CDR3 DNA is TGCGCCAGCAGGGCGGAGGTGTTAGCGGGAGGAGATGAGCAGTTCTTC. Its translation is CASRAEVLAGGDEQFF.